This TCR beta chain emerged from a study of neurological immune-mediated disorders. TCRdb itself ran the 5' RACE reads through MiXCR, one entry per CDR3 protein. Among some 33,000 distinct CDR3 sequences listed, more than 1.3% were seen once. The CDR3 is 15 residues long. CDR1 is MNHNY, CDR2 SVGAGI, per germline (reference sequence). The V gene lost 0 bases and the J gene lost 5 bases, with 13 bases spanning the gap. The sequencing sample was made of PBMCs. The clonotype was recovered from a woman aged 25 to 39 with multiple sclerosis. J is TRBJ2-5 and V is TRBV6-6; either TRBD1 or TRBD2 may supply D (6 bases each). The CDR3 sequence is CASSYSPGGGETQYF. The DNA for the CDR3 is TGTGCCAGCAGTTACTCCCCCGGAGGGGGGGAGACCCAGTACTTC.